These 23 T cell receptor beta chains share one sample of origin, sequenced in a study of blood T cells in healthy people across ages. A sample-barcoded 5' primer and a J-beta primer mix were used in a second PCR of roughly 7 to 12 cycles. TCRdb called the 5' RACE reads again in MiXCR, with one record for every CDR3 protein. The sample lists just under 900,000 distinct CDR3 sequences; 25% to 35% were seen once. Sample: blood. These receptors were taken from a woman aged 80 or over in good health.

At least ten counts were recorded for this clonotype. The V gene is TRBV14, the J gene TRBJ2-1, with D unresolved. Germline V gene lookup returns CDR1 SGHDN and CDR2 FVKESK. V lost 1 base to trimming and J lost 10 bases, with 14 bases between them. This CDR3 spans 14 amino acids. CDR3 sequence (DNA): TGTGCCAGCAGCCAAGGGCTGGGCGCTTTCGAGCAGTTCTTC. It yields the protein CASSQGLGAFEQFF.

This clonotype showed up many times. The V call is TRBV5-1, the J call TRBJ2-7, with a weak D call TRBD1 (8 bases). The CDR3 extends over 16 amino acids. Germline values: CDR1 SGHRS, CDR2 YFSETQ. Trimming took off 4 bases at V and 2 bases at J, with 19 bases between the two ends. The CDR3 sequence: CASSVEGQGGPYEQYF. CDR3 bases: TGCGCCAGCAGCGTGGAAGGACAGGGAGGGCCCTACGAGCAGTACTTC.

There are many counts of this clonotype. The V call is TRBV4-3, the J call TRBJ1-5; a possible D gene is TRBD1 (6 bases). The V gene lost 0 bases and the J gene lost 4 bases, with 10 bases spanning the gap. This CDR3 comprises 15 residues. CDR1 is LGHNA and CDR2 is YSLEER in the germline V gene. The DNA of the CDR3 is TGCGCCAGCAGCCAAGACAGGGGAGTAAATCAGCCCCAGCATTTT. As protein: CASSQDRGVNQPQHF.

This clonotype appeared many times. This chain connects TRBV28 to TRBJ1-5; D call uncertain. The V and J ends lost 3 bases and 0 bases respectively, with 12 bases between them. The CDR3 extends over 16 amino acids. CDR1 is MDHEN and CDR2 is SYDVKM in the germline V gene. The CDR3 spells CASSFKVKNSNQPQHF. The CDR3 bases are TGTGCCAGCAGTTTCAAGGTAAAGAATAGCAATCAGCCCCAGCATTTT.

This clonotype has only one observation. A read error may be the cause here, since a much bigger clone is one base away. The V call is TRBV6-2 or TRBV6-3, the J call TRBJ2-7; 9 bases line up with TRBD1. The CDR3 contains 15 residues. Germline assignment: CDR1 MNHEY and CDR2 SVGEGT. The V gene end was trimmed by 5 bases and the J gene end by 3 bases; junction bases not matched to a gene: 8. The CDR3 sequence: CASSDLGTGYYEQYF. The CDR3 DNA reads as TGTGCCAGCAGTGACTTGGGGACAGGGTACTACGAGCAGTACTTC.

This clonotype was observed a few times. The rearrangement joins TRBV12-3 or TRBV12-4 to TRBJ2-1, with 10 nucleotides matching TRBD2. The CDR3 loop spans 15 amino acids. Trimming cost V 5 bases and J 13 bases; bases outside gene matches: 14. DNA of the CDR3: TGTGCCAGCAGTCTTAGCGGGGGGAGCAAAGAGACTCAGTTCTTC. Its protein is CASSLSGGSKETQFF.

This clonotype was seen a handful of times. This sequence may be a read error, since a much larger clone differs from it by one base. The V call is TRBV5-1, the J call TRBJ2-6; D call uncertain. The V and J ends lost 0 bases and 2 bases respectively, with 6 bases between them. Germline V lookup: CDR1 SGHRS, CDR2 YFSETQ. The CDR3 has 15 amino acids. The CDR3 bases are TGCGCCAGCAGCTTGGGTTCCGCTGGGGCCAACGTCCTGACTTTC. Its protein is CASSLGSAGANVLTF.

As for this clonotype: One end of the junction fails to match germline, which may point to a read error. The rearrangement links TRBV3-1 to TRBJ1-4; D possibly corresponds to TRBD1 (5 bases). This CDR3 region has 14 residues. Germline V gene data show CDR1 as LGHDT and CDR2 as YNNKEL (reference sequence). CDR3 sequence (DNA): TGTGCCAGCAGCCGAGCCGACAGTAATGGAAAACTGTTTTTT. Residues: CASSRADSNGKLFF.

The genes are TRBV7-2 and TRBJ2-3; perhaps TRBD1 as D (5 bases). Germline lookup yields CDR1 SGHTA and CDR2 FQGNSA. This CDR3 has 14 amino acids. V lost 2 bases and J 4 bases, leaving 10 bases between the germline ends. The CDR3 DNA reads TGTGCCAGCAGCTTACGCAGGGTTGCAGATACGCAGTATTTT. This sequence encodes CASSLRRVADTQYF.

Comment on this clonotype: A read error may account for a junction end that differs from germline. This sequence joins TRBV7-2 and TRBJ2-1; the match to TRBD1 covers 7 bases. The CDR3 runs 16 residues. Germline V CDR1 and CDR2: SGHTA, FQGNSA. The CDR3 nucleotides read TGTGCCAGCACCTTAGGGGCCCAGGGGGCCTACAATGAGCAGTTCTTC. This translates into CASTLGAQGAYNEQFF.

The count of this clonotype is one. The rearrangement links TRBV20-1 to TRBJ2-5; D gene unclear. Germline V gene data show CDR1 as DFQATT and CDR2 as SNEGSKA (reference sequence). This CDR3 is built from 12 residues. V lost 8 bases and J lost 1, with 11 bases in between. CDR3 region: CSTTETQETQYF. The CDR3 DNA sequence: TGCAGTACTACCGAGACCCAAGAGACCCAGTACTTC.

The sample holds a few counts of this clonotype. The chain combines TRBV27 with TRBJ2-6; 7 bases align to TRBD2. CDR1 and CDR2 (germline): MNHEY, SMNVEV (reference sequence). V trimming: 6 bases; J trimming: 2 bases; junction bases outside the gene matches: 16. CDR3 length: 19 amino acids. This chain's CDR3 is CASSRRGEGRTAGANVLTF. CDR3 nucleotide sequence: TGTGCCAGCAGCCGACGGGGGGAGGGCAGGACGGCTGGGGCCAACGTCCTGACTTTC.

In the case of this clonotype: A much larger clone differs from this one at a single base, so this may be a read error. The chain carries TRBV20-1 and TRBJ2-5, with TRBD2 identical over 14 bases. Trimming at V came to 7 bases and at J to 0 bases, leaving 13 bases not matched to a gene. Germline CDR1 is DFQATT and CDR2 is SNEGSKA (reference sequence). The CDR3 runs to 18 residues. The CDR3 DNA reads TGCAGTGTTAGGATTAGACTAGCGGGGGGGCTGTACCAAGAGACCCAGTACTTC. This codes for CSVRIRLAGGLYQETQYF.

CDR3 in amino acids: CATNSAGSSYEQYF. CDR3 sequence (DNA): TGTGCCACCAACAGTGCCGGGTCCTCCTACGAGCAGTACTTC. The chain recombines TRBV10-3 with TRBJ2-7, with no clear D. Germline V lookup: CDR1 ENHRY, CDR2 SYGVKD. The V and J ends lost 10 bases and 0 bases respectively, with 16 bases between them. The CDR3 covers 14 residues.

For this clonotype: This may stem from a read error, because a much larger clone lies one nucleotide away. CDR3 region: CASGWTGTHNEQFF. For the CDR3, the DNA is TGTGCCAGCGGTTGGACAGGGACCCACAATGAGCAGTTCTTC. The chain combines TRBV7-9 with TRBJ2-1, with 8 positions matching TRBD1. Germline lookup yields CDR1 SEHNR and CDR2 FQNEAQ (reference sequence). V dropped 8 bases and J dropped 5; count of bases not matched to a gene: 8. The CDR3 runs to 14 residues.

This clonotype was observed at least ten times. This chain joins TRBV7-2 and TRBJ1-2, with D perhaps matching TRBD1 (5 bases). This CDR3 spans 15 amino acids. V gave up 2 bases and J gave up 3 bases, with 13 bases separating them. CDR1 is SGHTA, CDR2 FQGNSA, per germline. This chain's CDR3 is CASSLNPGPYYGYTF. The DNA for the CDR3 is TGTGCCAGCAGCTTAAACCCGGGGCCTTACTATGGCTACACCTTC.

This clonotype was counted only a few times. This sequence may be a read error, since a much larger clone differs from it by one base. The chain links TRBV5-1 to TRBJ2-5; a weak D match, TRBD2 (5 bases). CDR3 length: 15 amino acids. Trimming shortened V by 2 bases and J by 11 bases, and 22 bases separated the two germline ends. Germline CDR1 SGHRS, CDR2 YFSETQ. This CDR3 reads CASSFTPGGYNEQYF. CDR3 bases: TGCGCCAGCAGCTTTACCCCCGGCGGGTACAATGAGCAGTACTTC.

This clonotype was recorded many times. The chain links TRBV7-9 to TRBJ2-3; D remains ambiguous. The CDR3 runs 16 residues. The germline V gene encodes CDR1 SEHNR and CDR2 FQNEAQ (reference sequence). Trimming removed 3 bases at V and 4 bases at J, with 17 bases between. CDR3 protein: CASSFAGSPGADTQYF. CDR3 sequence (DNA): TGTGCCAGCAGCTTCGCCGGCAGCCCAGGTGCAGATACGCAGTATTTT.

For this clonotype: The conserved phenylalanine or tryptophan normally closing the CDR3 is absent here, so this likely arose from a read error. The J gene is TRBJ2-7, the V gene TRBV5-1; 12 nucleotides align to TRBD2. The junction had 3 bases not matched to a gene; V was cut back by 4 bases and J by 4 bases. Germline V CDR1 and CDR2: SGHRS, YFSETQ. The CDR3 runs to 14 residues. The DNA for the CDR3 is TGCGCCAGCAGCCGGACTAGCGGGGTTTACGAGCAGTACATC. This encodes CASSRTSGVYEQYI.

The chain couples TRBV5-1 to TRBJ2-1; no firm D call. V was shortened by 3 bases and J by 6 bases, with 13 bases between the two germline ends. Germline CDR1 reads SGHRS; CDR2 reads YFSETQ. The CDR3 runs to 14 residues. The CDR3 loop is CASSWFQSPNEQFF. CDR3 nucleotide sequence: TGCGCCAGCAGCTGGTTTCAGAGCCCCAATGAGCAGTTCTTC.

This clonotype was seen ten or more times. The rearrangement links TRBV5-1 to TRBJ2-1; D ambiguous. This CDR3 has 15 amino acids. In germline, CDR1 is SGHRS, CDR2 YFSETQ. V lost 0 bases, J lost 5 bases, and 12 bases lay in between. The CDR3 spells CASSLGGQLNNEQFF. In DNA form, the CDR3 reads TGCGCCAGCAGCTTGGGTGGGCAGTTAAACAATGAGCAGTTCTTC.

Comment on this clonotype: One end of the junction does not line up with germline, which may come from a read error. The chain employs TRBV11-2 and TRBJ2-6; 9 bases match TRBD1. The CDR3 extends over 17 amino acids. Germline values: CDR1 SGHAT, CDR2 FQNNGV. The CDR3 here is CASSKGTGPSGANVRTF. The CDR3 DNA sequence: TGTGCCAGCAGTAAGGGGACAGGGCCCTCTGGGGCCAACGTCCGGACTTTC.

A few counts support this clonotype. The rearrangement uses TRBV24-1 and TRBJ2-7; the D gene is possibly TRBD2 (6 bases). Germline-derived CDR1 and CDR2 are KGHDR and SFDVKD. The CDR3 has 18 residues. Trimming stripped 0 bases from V and 7 bases from J, with 24 bases between. DNA of the CDR3: TGTGCCACCAGTGATTTGAATCCCCTGGGGGGTGAAGACAATGAGCAGTACTTC. Its translation is CATSDLNPLGGEDNEQYF.